This T cell receptor (beta chain) is from a study of blood T cell repertoires in COVID-19. As for the study in general: From T cells, B-cell-depleted T cells, or PBMCs came the material, which was cDNA or gDNA.

This clone showed up just once. Seattle participants joined during active infection and were tracked over time. As processed by the authors: From reference gene primer amplification, estimates of nucleated cell counts were derived. The table came from immunoSEQ multiplex PCR; TCRdb's copy has only in-frame clones and leaves some out. D and trimming were read from the DNA, whereas the V and J calls and clone size are those reported in that table. The repertoire has more than 350,000 clones, more than 70% of them found once; the top ten carry roughly a tenth. The TCR originated in a woman younger than 45 with COVID-19, enrolled during active disease. Sequencing was done on a sample of peripheral blood.

CDR3 in amino acids: CASSGGVIEPQHF. The CDR3 DNA reads TGTGCCAGCAGTGGCGGAGTTATCGAACCCCAGCATTTT. The V call is TRBV2, the J call TRBJ1-5; no definite D call. The CDR3 length is 13 residues. V was cut by 4 bases and J by 10 bases, with 14 bases left in between. From germline, CDR1 is SNHLY and CDR2 FYNNEI.